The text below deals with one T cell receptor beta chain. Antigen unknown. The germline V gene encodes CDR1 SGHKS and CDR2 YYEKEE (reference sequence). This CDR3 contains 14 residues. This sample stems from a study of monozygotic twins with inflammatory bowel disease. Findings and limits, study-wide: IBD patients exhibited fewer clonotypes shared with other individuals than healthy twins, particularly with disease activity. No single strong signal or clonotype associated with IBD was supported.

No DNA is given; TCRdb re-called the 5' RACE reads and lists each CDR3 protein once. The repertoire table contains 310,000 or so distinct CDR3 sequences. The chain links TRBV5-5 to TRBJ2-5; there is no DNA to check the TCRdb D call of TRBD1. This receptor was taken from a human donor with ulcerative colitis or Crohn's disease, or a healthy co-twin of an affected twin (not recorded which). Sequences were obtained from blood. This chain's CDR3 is CASSLRGRIETQYF.